One sample yielded the 23 T cell receptor beta chains listed below, sequenced in a study of blood T cells in healthy people across ages. It was with a sample-barcoded 5' primer and a J-beta primer mix that a second PCR of roughly 7 to 12 cycles was run. TCRdb redid the calling of the 5' RACE reads with MiXCR, one entry per CDR3 protein. Of about 280,000 distinct CDR3 sequences in the sample, around 29% are singletons; the top ten hold roughly 30%. Sequencing was done on a sample of blood. The source of these receptors is a woman between 65 and 79 years old in good health.

This clonotype has a count of ten or more. The V call is TRBV18, the J call TRBJ2-7, with TRBD1 as a possible D gene (5 bases). This CDR3 comprises 12 residues. Looked up from germline, CDR1 is KGHSH and CDR2 is LQKENI. V lost 2 bases and J lost 7, with 9 bases in between. The CDR3 reads CASSPGQGEQYF. For the CDR3, the DNA is TGTGCCAGCTCACCAGGTCAGGGAGAGCAGTACTTC.

This clonotype was seen a handful of times. This rearrangement joins TRBV7-3 to TRBJ2-3; 13 bases fit TRBD2. CDR1 and CDR2 from the germline V gene are SGHTA and FQGTGA. Germline trimming cut 4 bases from V and 5 bases from J; bases unmatched to any gene: 9. The CDR3 is 17 amino acids. The CDR3 protein is CASSSGLAGARVDTQYF. CDR3 DNA: TGTGCCAGCAGCTCCGGACTAGCGGGAGCTAGGGTAGATACGCAGTATTTT.

A remark on this clonotype: The germline gene is not matched at one end of the junction; a read error may be the cause. The chain joins TRBV19 to TRBJ2-1, with TRBD2 matching 11 bases. CDR1 LNHDA and CDR2 SQIVND come from the germline V gene (reference sequence). This CDR3 comprises 17 residues. The CDR3 protein is CAGSIDSGRGSYNEQFF. The CDR3 DNA sequence: TGTGCCGGTAGTATCGATAGCGGGAGGGGTTCCTACAATGAGCAGTTCTTC.

With regard to this clonotype: Because the CDR3 is missing its conserved closing phenylalanine or tryptophan, this is likely a read error. The chain recombines TRBV7-9 with TRBJ2-1; 7 bases match TRBD2. The ends lost 1 base at V and 8 bases at J; junction bases unmatched: 11. The CDR3 is 16 residues long. Germline loops: CDR1 SEHNR, CDR2 FQNEAQ (reference sequence). CDR3 protein: CASSLEGGPGLYEQFS. The CDR3 DNA reads as TGTGCCAGCAGCTTAGAGGGAGGGCCAGGTTTGTATGAGCAGTTCTCC.

The table lists this clonotype with a few counts. The rearrangement joins TRBV20-1 to TRBJ2-7; 12 bases match TRBD2. The J segment lost 2 bases and the V segment lost 5 bases, leaving 10 bases of the junction unmatched. The germline V gene encodes CDR1 DFQATT and CDR2 SNEGSKA (reference sequence). This CDR3 has 16 residues. CDR3 coding DNA: TGCAGTGCTTCGACTAGCGGGAGCCCAAGGGCCTACGAGCAGTACTTC. Encoded protein: CSASTSGSPRAYEQYF.

This sequence joins TRBV6-2 or TRBV6-3 and TRBJ1-5, with 7 bases that match TRBD1. Germline V gene lookup returns CDR1 MNHEY and CDR2 SVGEGT. CDR3 length equals 13 residues. J was trimmed by 3 bases and V by 8 bases; bases with no gene match: 4. The DNA for the CDR3 is TGTGCCAGCCAGACAGGGAACAATCAGCCCCAGCATTTT. It is translated as CASQTGNNQPQHF.

Only a few counts were recorded for this clonotype. This chain uses TRBV5-1 with TRBJ1-4, with D maybe TRBD1 (5 bases). Germline V gene data show CDR1 as SGHRS and CDR2 as YFSETQ. Trimming took 7 bases from V and 0 from J, leaving 13 bases between them. CDR3 length: 15 amino acids. The CDR3 here is CASRYRGATNEKLFF. Written as DNA, the CDR3 is TGCGCCAGCCGGTATAGGGGCGCAACTAATGAAAAACTGTTTTTT. The full variable domain, in which reference TRBV5-1 and TRBJ1-4 provide the parts outside the CDR3, is KAGVTQTPRYLIKTRGQQVTLSCSPISGHRSVSWYQQTPGQGLQFLFEYFSETQRNKGNFPGRFSGRQFSNSRSEMNVSTLELGDSALYLCASRYRGATNEKLFFGSGTQLSVL.

This clonotype appeared many times. As DNA, the CDR3 is TGCGCCAGCAGCTTGGCTGATGGGATAGCCAAAAACATTCAGTACTTC. It codes for CASSLADGIAKNIQYF. This rearrangement joins TRBV5-1 to TRBJ2-4; D uncertain. The CDR3 runs to 16 residues. Trimming took 0 bases from V and 0 from J, leaving 10 bases between them. Germline values: CDR1 SGHRS, CDR2 YFSETQ.

V and J are TRBV5-1 and TRBJ2-5; TRBD2 agrees at 7 bases. This CDR3 has 13 amino acids. CDR1 SGHRS and CDR2 YFSETQ come from the germline V gene. The V gene end was trimmed by 3 bases and the J gene end by 4 bases; junction bases not matched to a gene: 3. CDR3 residues: CASSSTSAETQYF. CDR3 nucleotide sequence: TGCGCCAGCAGCTCAACTAGCGCAGAGACCCAGTACTTC.

The gene calls are TRBV28 and TRBJ2-3; D tentatively fits TRBD1 or TRBD2 (6 bases each). Trimming removed 2 bases from V and 7 bases from J, with 10 bases in between. Germline lookup yields CDR1 MDHEN and CDR2 SYDVKM. The CDR3 length is 13 residues. CDR3 sequence reads: CASSLKRGHTQYF. As DNA, the CDR3 is TGTGCCAGCAGTTTAAAACGGGGGCATACGCAGTATTTT.

The table lists this clonotype with a few counts. The genes are TRBV11-1 and TRBJ2-4; D remains ambiguous. The CDR3 runs to 16 residues. The germline gives CDR1 SGHAT, CDR2 FQDESV (reference sequence). Trimming removed 2 bases from V and 3 bases from J, with 14 bases in between. CDR3 nucleotide sequence: TGTGCCAGCAGCTTACTACTCGGGCAGGACAAAAACATTCAGTACTTC. This translates into CASSLLLGQDKNIQYF.

This clonotype has at least ten counts. J is TRBJ2-3 and V is TRBV12-3 or TRBV12-4; D tentatively reads TRBD1 or TRBD2 (5 bases each). This CDR3 is 14 amino acids long. With 10 bases removed from V and 1 base from J, the gap between germline ends came to 15 bases. The CDR3 bases are TGTGCCACCACCCCCTGGGACGGCACAGATACGCAGTATTTT. This sequence encodes CATTPWDGTDTQYF.

This clonotype occurred a few times. The CDR3 DNA reads as TGCAGTGCTAGAGATCAGTGGTCTGGGACTGTCACCTACAATGAGCAGTTCTTC. This translates into CSARDQWSGTVTYNEQFF. The rearrangement links TRBV20-1 to TRBJ2-1; D possibly corresponds to TRBD2 (6 bases). The length of the CDR3 is 18 residues. Trimming removed 0 bases at V and 2 bases at J, with 20 bases between. Germline CDR1 DFQATT, CDR2 SNEGSKA (reference sequence).

This clonotype occurred many times. V usage is TRBV3-1 and J usage is TRBJ2-5, with D possibly being TRBD1 (6 bases). This CDR3 spans 14 amino acids. Per germline, CDR1 LGHDT and CDR2 YNNKEL (reference sequence). Deletions cut 3 bases from V and 5 bases from J, with 13 bases between. This CDR3 is CASSQLDRYETQYF. For the CDR3, the DNA is TGTGCCAGCAGCCAGCTGGACAGATACGAGACCCAGTACTTC.

This chain connects TRBV11-2 to TRBJ1-1; possibly TRBD1 for D (6 bases). V dropped 5 bases and J dropped 1 base, with 11 bases sitting between them. Per germline, CDR1 SGHAT and CDR2 FQNNGV. The CDR3 loop spans 14 amino acids. Here the CDR3 DNA reads TGTGCCAGCAGCAAAACAGGGTGGAACACTGAAGCTTTCTTT. This sequence encodes CASSKTGWNTEAFF.

This clonotype was seen a few times. The chain links TRBV13 to TRBJ1-2, with D hard to call. V was pared by 2 bases and J by 8 bases, with 9 bases between. Germline-derived CDR1 and CDR2 are PRHDT and FYEKMQ (reference sequence). The CDR3 sequence is 12 residues long. This CDR3 is CASSLTLGGYTF. The CDR3 nucleotides are TGTGCCAGCAGCTTAACGTTGGGGGGCTACACCTTC.

The V call is TRBV20-1, the J call TRBJ2-5; TRBD1 agrees at 9 bases. With 7 bases clipped from V and 14 bases from J, the junction kept 11 bases outside the gene matches. This CDR3 region has 11 residues. CDR1 DFQATT and CDR2 SNEGSKA come from the germline V gene (reference sequence). The CDR3 loop reads CSVGGQGYPYF. The CDR3 region has the DNA TGCAGTGTTGGAGGACAGGGGTATCCTTACTTC.

In its sample, this clonotype was seen a few times. The rearrangement uses TRBV29-1 and TRBJ2-5; D gene uncertain. This CDR3 region has 10 residues. The germline V gene encodes CDR1 SQVTM and CDR2 ANQGSEA. Trimming stripped 7 bases from V and 5 bases from J, with 8 bases between. The chain's CDR3 is CSAEVETQYF. CDR3 nucleotides: TGCAGCGCCGAGGTGGAGACCCAGTACTTC.

This clonotype occurred many times. The chain uses TRBV9 and TRBJ1-2, with a weak D call TRBD1 (6 bases). Germline lookup yields CDR1 SGDLS and CDR2 YYNGEE. V lost 7 bases and J 8 bases, leaving 15 bases between the germline ends. This CDR3 has 12 residues. For the CDR3, the DNA is TGTGCCAGCTACCGGGAGGGGGAAGGCTACACCTTC. Its translation: CASYREGEGYTF.

The rearrangement joins TRBV7-3 to TRBJ2-1; D perhaps matches TRBD2 (5 bases). V was trimmed by 3 bases and J by 9 bases, leaving 15 bases between them. The V gene's germline CDR1 is SGHTA and CDR2 FQGTGA. CDR3 length: 14 amino acids. The CDR3 reads CASSLVSAGGEQFF. The CDR3 region has the DNA TGTGCCAGCAGCTTGGTTAGCGCAGGTGGTGAGCAGTTCTTC. Full variable domain (remainder filled in from reference TRBV7-3 and TRBJ2-1): GAGVSQTPSNKVTEKGKYVELRCDPISGHTALYWYRQSLGQGPEFLIYFQGTGAADDSGLPNDRFFAVRPEGSVSTLKIQRTERGDSAVYLCASSLVSAGGEQFFGPGTRLTVL.

CDR3 loop: CSVEGYEGGTDTQYF. The DNA of the CDR3 is TGCAGCGTTGAAGGTTATGAAGGGGGTACAGATACGCAGTATTTT. The chain employs TRBV29-1 and TRBJ2-3, with a tentative D call TRBD1 (6 bases). Germline-derived CDR1 and CDR2 are SQVTM and ANQGSEA. The CDR3 sequence is 15 residues long. V was shortened by 1 base and J by 3 bases, with 14 bases between the two germline ends.

This clonotype has just one count. J is TRBJ2-7 and V is TRBV5-1; 8 bases are shared with TRBD1. The DNA matches TRBJ2-5 better at its end, which makes the J call doubtful. The CDR3 extends over 14 amino acids. Germline values: CDR1 SGHRS, CDR2 YFSETQ. The CDR3 coding sequence is TGCGCCAGCGGGACAGGCGACGGCCAAGAGACCCAGTACTTC. This codes for CASGTGDGQETQYF.

The rearrangement links TRBV3-1 to TRBJ2-5; 8 bases match TRBD1. This CDR3 comprises 15 residues. The V and J ends lost 6 bases and 9 bases, in that order; junction bases with no gene match: 15. CDR1 is LGHDT, CDR2 YNNKEL, per germline (reference sequence). The CDR3, as DNA: TGTGCCAGCAGAAGGCAGGGGGCACGGTCCGAGGCCCAGTACTTC. As protein: CASRRQGARSEAQYF.